These 18 T cell receptor beta chains were all obtained from the same sample, sequenced in a study of T cells in Graves' hyperthyroidism and ophthalmopathy. Authors of the study amplified TCR beta CDR3 regions from RNA transcripts. TCR CDR3 underwent first-round RT-PCR with the HTBI primer set. In TCRdb, the multiplex PCR reads were re-called with MiXCR into one record per CDR3 protein. The profile shows around 340,000 distinct CDR3 sequences, over 11% of them singletons. Source material: blood. These receptors were taken from a woman in her 30s with Graves' hyperthyroidism.

J is TRBJ1-2 and V is TRBV4-1; 9 nucleotides line up with TRBD1. The V gene end was trimmed by 0 bases and the J gene end by 4 bases; junction bases not matched to a gene: 6. The CDR3 is 16 residues long. The V gene's germline CDR1 is MGHRA and CDR2 YSYEKL. The CDR3 region has the DNA TGCGCCAGCAGCCAAGAGCCCGGGACAGGGAGCTATGGCTACACCTTC. Its translation is CASSQEPGTGSYGYTF.

This clonotype was detected ten times or more. The genes are TRBV6-2 or TRBV6-3 and TRBJ2-5; tentatively, D is TRBD1 (6 bases). CDR3 length equals 15 residues. CDR1 is MNHEY and CDR2 is SVGEGT in the germline V gene. Deletions cut 3 bases from V and 4 bases from J, with 15 bases between. The CDR3 DNA reads TGTGCCAGCAGTTATAAAGGGGGTAGCGTAGAGACCCAGTACTTC. Translating it yields CASSYKGGSVETQYF.

This clonotype was picked up many times. As DNA, the CDR3 is TGTGCCAGCAGTGAGAGGGGGGGTACAAACACCGGGGAGCTGTTTTTT. It specifies CASSERGGTNTGELFF. The rearrangement links TRBV2 to TRBJ2-2; D might be TRBD2 (7 bases). Germline CDR1 and CDR2: SNHLY and FYNNEI. This CDR3 region has 16 residues. V lost 3 bases, J lost 2 bases, and 13 bases lay in between.

The chain is built from TRBV28 and TRBJ2-5; possibly TRBD1 for D (8 bases). The CDR3 contains 15 residues. The germline V gene has CDR1 MDHEN and CDR2 SYDVKM. The germline V and J ends were trimmed by 6 bases and 3 bases, with 17 bases remaining between them. DNA for the CDR3: TGTGCCAGCAGCTCAAGCGGGACAGGAGAAGAGACCCAGTACTTC. Translated, it gives CASSSSGTGEETQYF.

The chain is built from TRBV20-1 and TRBJ2-1; 9 bases fit TRBD2. This CDR3 region has 14 residues. V dropped 1 base and J dropped 6; count of bases not matched to a gene: 4. Germline values: CDR1 DFQATT, CDR2 SNEGSKA (reference sequence). This CDR3 is CSARAFSGSNEQFF. CDR3 in DNA: TGCAGTGCTAGAGCTTTTAGCGGGAGCAATGAGCAGTTCTTC.

This clonotype was counted only a few times. The J gene is TRBJ2-3, the V gene TRBV29-1; 7 bases agree with TRBD1. In germline, CDR1 is SQVTM, CDR2 ANQGSEA. The CDR3 sequence is 14 residues long. J was trimmed by 0 bases and V by 8 bases; bases with no gene match: 8. The CDR3 bases are TGCAGCTTTTGGACAGGCGTGAGCACAGATACGCAGTATTTT. Residues: CSFWTGVSTDTQYF.

This clonotype was recorded at least ten times. The rearrangement joins TRBV28 to TRBJ2-1, with TRBD2 matching over 7 bases. V shed 9 bases, J shed 6 bases, and the junction held 8 bases outside the gene matches. Germline values: CDR1 MDHEN, CDR2 SYDVKM. The CDR3 runs 13 residues. Here the CDR3 reads CASNWGGGNEQFF. The CDR3 nucleotides are TGTGCCAGTAATTGGGGGGGGGGCAATGAGCAGTTCTTC.

In this sample, this clonotype turned up many times. The chain combines TRBV20-1 with TRBJ2-5, with 7 bases that match TRBD1. CDR3 length equals 12 residues. Per the germline V gene, CDR1 is DFQATT and CDR2 is SNEGSKA (reference sequence). V gave up 4 bases and J gave up 5 bases; unmatched junction bases: 4. CDR3 nucleotides: TGCAGTGCTACGACAGGGATTGAGACCCAGTACTTC. As protein: CSATTGIETQYF.

This clonotype was seen only a few times. The rearrangement links TRBV27 to TRBJ1-6; 7 nucleotides match TRBD1. V shed 4 bases, J shed 4 bases, and the junction held 4 bases outside the gene matches. Germline loops: CDR1 MNHEY, CDR2 SMNVEV (reference sequence). CDR3 length: 15 amino acids. CDR3 DNA sequence: TGTGCCAGCAGTTCCCAGGGGGTGTATAATTCACCCCTCCACTTT. Translating it yields CASSSQGVYNSPLHF.

This clonotype has just a few counts. The CDR3 sequence: CASSYPLSGNTIYF. Written as DNA, the CDR3 is TGTGCCAGCAGCTACCCCCTCTCTGGAAACACCATATATTTT. The genes are TRBV5-6 and TRBJ1-3; D is undetermined. The length of the CDR3 is 14 residues. The V gene's germline CDR1 is SGHDT and CDR2 YYEEEE. V was trimmed by 3 bases and J by 0 bases, leaving 7 bases between them. The whole variable domain, remainder taken from reference TRBV5-6 and TRBJ1-3, is DAGVTQSPTHLIKTRGQQVTLRCSPKSGHDTVSWYQQALGQGPQFIFQYYEEEERQRGNFPDRFSGHQFPNYSSELNVNALLLGDSALYLCASSYPLSGNTIYFGEGSWLTVV.

This clonotype was seen more than once but under ten times. This chain connects TRBV9 to TRBJ2-1; D is perhaps TRBD1 or TRBD2 (5 bases each). The ends were cut back, 0 bases at V and 4 bases at J, with 17 bases in the middle. Germline CDR1 SGDLS, CDR2 YYNGEE. The CDR3 has 17 amino acids. The CDR3: CASSVDLLGVVYNEQFF. CDR3 sequence (DNA): TGTGCCAGCAGCGTAGATTTATTGGGGGTGGTGTACAATGAGCAGTTCTTC. The variable domain in full, completed from reference TRBV9 and TRBJ2-1, reads DSGVTQTPKHLITATGQRVTLRCSPRSGDLSVYWYQQSLDQGLQFLIQYYNGEERAKGNILERFSAQQFPDLHSELNLSSLELGDSALYFCASSVDLLGVVYNEQFFGPGTRLTVL.

The gene calls are TRBV9 and TRBJ2-1; no clear D gene. Germline loops: CDR1 SGDLS, CDR2 YYNGEE. V gave up 0 bases and J gave up 5 bases, with 3 bases separating them. The CDR3 runs to 12 residues. Written as DNA, the CDR3 is TGTGCCAGCAGCGTAGCTAACAATGAGCAGTTCTTC. Translating gives CASSVANNEQFF.

This clonotype was counted a few times. The J gene is TRBJ2-2, the V gene TRBV19; 14 bases agree with TRBD2. V gave up 3 bases and J gave up 5 bases; unmatched junction bases: 11. The length of the CDR3 is 19 residues. From germline, CDR1 is LNHDA and CDR2 SQIVND (reference sequence). This CDR3 is CASSILTSGRAKPTGELFF. The CDR3 region has the DNA TGTGCCAGTAGTATTTTGACTAGCGGGAGGGCCAAGCCTACCGGGGAGCTGTTTTTT.

This clonotype was picked up many times. J is TRBJ2-1 and V is TRBV11-2; 10 nucleotides match TRBD1. The J segment lost 15 bases and the V segment lost 7 bases, leaving 9 bases of the junction unmatched. The CDR3 totals 12 residues. Germline lookup yields CDR1 SGHAT and CDR2 FQNNGV. The CDR3 reads CASTLVGQGLFF. CDR3 DNA: TGTGCCAGCACGCTCGTGGGACAGGGGTTGTTCTTC.

This clonotype was seen ten or more times. This chain joins TRBV20-1 and TRBJ1-5, with D perhaps TRBD1 (5 bases). The V gene's germline CDR1 is DFQATT and CDR2 SNEGSKA (reference sequence). The CDR3 sequence is 13 residues long. Trimming cost V 4 bases and J 5 bases, with 12 bases left between them. The DNA for the CDR3 is TGCAGTGCTACGGGGGGTAACCATCAGCCCCAGCATTTT. As protein: CSATGGNHQPQHF.

In its sample, this clonotype was seen many times. This chain uses TRBV7-9 with TRBJ2-5; D uncertain. V was shortened by 3 bases and J by 0 bases, with 8 bases between the two germline ends. The V gene's germline CDR1 is SEHNR and CDR2 FQNEAQ (reference sequence). The CDR3 is 14 residues long. The CDR3 bases are TGTGCCAGCAGCTTCCTTTCAGACCAAGAGACCCAGTACTTC. This encodes CASSFLSDQETQYF.

This clonotype was seen only a few times. The rearrangement uses TRBV29-1 and TRBJ2-3; possible D gene TRBD2, 5 bases. Between the trimmed V and J ends, which lost 5 bases and 4 bases, there was a span of 7 bases. Germline loops: CDR1 SQVTM, CDR2 ANQGSEA. This CDR3 is built from 11 residues. The CDR3 loop reads CSVSGADTQYF. CDR3 DNA: TGCAGCGTTAGCGGCGCAGATACGCAGTATTTT.

The chain links TRBV12-3 or TRBV12-4 to TRBJ2-6; D possibly uses TRBD1 or TRBD2 (5 bases each). V was pared by 0 bases and J by 0 bases, with 9 bases between. This CDR3 contains 17 residues. CDR3 region: CASSLARGGSGANVLTF. The CDR3 DNA sequence: TGTGCCAGCAGTTTAGCGCGTGGGGGCTCTGGGGCCAACGTCCTGACTTTC.